This is a list of T cell receptor beta chains from one sample in a study of cytomegalovirus exposure and HLA in healthy donors. Sequenced by immunoSEQ multiplex PCR; TCRdb stores in-frame clones only, minus some. In the table there are about 54,000 clones, about 92% of which are singletons. Sequencing used PBMCs. The receptors originated from a woman aged 18-29 years in good health and CMV-seropositive. CDR3s include the opening cysteine and the closing phenylalanine or tryptophan. Fields, in order: D gene, V gene, clone size, J gene, CDR3 protein, CDR3 DNA. D genes are given only for firm matches. Size is omitted from some rows. Given values are once, few, many or a class for expanded clones.

>NA|TRBV21-1|NA|TRBJ2-2
CASSKVHRTSGGANTGELFF
TGTGCCAGCAGCAAAGTACATAGGACTAGCGGGGGAGCGAACACCGGGGAGCTGTTTTTT
>TRBD1|TRBV28|NA|TRBJ1-5
CASRLLDRGRAYSNQPQHF
TGTGCCAGCAGGTTACTGGACAGGGGGCGGGCGTATAGCAATCAGCCCCAGCATTTT
>TRBD1|TRBV7-7|NA|TRBJ2-2
CASSLGTGFSGELFF
TGTGCTAGCAGCTTGGGGACAGGGTTTTCCGGGGAGCTGTTTTTT
>NA|TRBV10-3|few|TRBJ1-6
CAITPGSQNSPLHF
TGTGCCATCACCCCAGGGTCCCAGAATTCACCCCTCCACTTT
>NA|TRBV5-1|NA|TRBJ2-1
CASSQDRYNEQFF
TGCGCCAGCAGCCAGGACAGATACAATGAGCAGTTCTTC
>NA|TRBV10-3|few|TRBJ1-2
CAISLDGVYGYTF
TGTGCCATCAGTCTGGACGGGGTCTATGGCTACACCTTC
>NA|TRBV7-9|NA|TRBJ1-2
CASTGRVHYGYTF
TGTGCCAGCACCGGCAGGGTACACTATGGCTACACCTTC
>NA|TRBV6-6|NA|TRBJ1-1
CASSGWGGRVNTEAFF
TGTGCCAGCAGCGGATGGGGGGGCCGGGTAAACACTGAAGCTTTCTTT
>NA|TRBV27|NA|TRBJ1-5
CASASTTLGGRQPQHF
TGTGCCAGCGCGTCTACCACCCTCGGAGGGCGGCAGCCCCAGCATTTT
>TRBD1|TRBV6-5|once|TRBJ1-1
CASSRQGYTEAFF
TGTGCCAGCAGTCGACAGGGGTACACTGAAGCTTTCTTT
>NA|TRBV28|NA|TRBJ2-3
CASSPRTFVHTDTQYF
TGTGCCAGCAGTCCCAGGACTTTTGTTCACACAGATACGCAGTATTTT
>NA|TRBV28|NA|TRBJ1-5
CASSLGADGYQPQHF
TGTGCCAGCAGTTTAGGGGCCGACGGATATCAGCCCCAGCATTTT
>NA|TRBV4-2|NA|TRBJ1-3
CASSQEVGNRAGNTIYF
TGTGCCAGCAGCCAAGAAGTGGGAAACAGGGCTGGAAACACCATATATTTT
>TRBD1|TRBV29-1|NA|TRBJ2-7
CSGGQGVQYEQYF
TGCAGCGGGGGACAGGGGGTTCAGTACGAGCAGTACTTC
>TRBD1|TRBV19|NA|TRBJ2-7
CASSRSSDRFYEQYF
TGTGCCAGTAGTAGGAGCTCGGACAGGTTCTACGAGCAGTACTTC
>TRBD1|TRBV6-1|NA|TRBJ1-1
CASRETLQGAEAFF
TGTGCCAGCAGAGAAACTTTACAGGGGGCTGAAGCTTTCTTT
>NA|TRBV4-2|NA|TRBJ2-5
CASSQVEGAQETQYF
TGTGCCAGCAGCCAAGTGGAGGGGGCCCAAGAGACCCAGTACTTC
>TRBD1|TRBV5-1|NA|TRBJ1-4
CASSKGDRGRRGEKLFF
TGCGCCAGCAGCAAGGGGGACAGGGGCCGCCGGGGGGAAAAACTGTTTTTT
>NA|TRBV18|NA|TRBJ1-5
CASSVSAGDQPQHF
TGTGCCAGCTCAGTGTCTGCGGGAGATCAGCCCCAGCATTTT
>TRBD2|TRBV4-1|NA|TRBJ2-7
CASSPQVLLAGAEEEQYF
TGCGCCAGCAGCCCACAAGTGTTACTAGCGGGGGCTGAGGAGGAGCAGTACTTC
>NA|TRBV6-6|NA|TRBJ2-1
CASTPRGNSYNEQFF
TGTGCCAGCACCCCCAGGGGAAACTCCTACAATGAGCAGTTCTTC
>NA|TRBV14|once|TRBJ1-1
CASSFSGVGPEAFF
TGTGCCAGCAGCTTCTCAGGTGTGGGGCCTGAAGCTTTCTTT
>NA|TRBV4-1|NA|TRBJ2-7
CASSPAGRSEQYF
TGCGCCAGCAGCCCGGCGGGGCGAAGCGAGCAGTACTTC
>NA|TRBV29-1|NA|TRBJ2-7
CSVDARGSSYEQYF
TGCAGCGTTGATGCCAGGGGATCCTCCTACGAGCAGTACTTC
>TRBD1|TRBV29-1|NA|TRBJ2-1
CSVGIPGQGVSNEQFF
TGCAGCGTTGGAATCCCGGGACAGGGAGTATCGAATGAGCAGTTCTTC
>NA|TRBV7-3|many|TRBJ1-1
CASSLLVNTEAFF
TGTGCCAGCAGCTTACTCGTCAACACTGAAGCTTTCTTT
>TRBD2|TRBV6-1|NA|TRBJ2-3
CASSEALAGGTDTQYF
TGTGCCAGCAGTGAAGCCCTAGCGGGGGGGACAGATACGCAGTATTTT
>TRBD1|TRBV28|NA|TRBJ1-3
CASSALPGTALSGNTIYF
TGTGCCAGCAGTGCCTTACCCGGGACAGCGCTCTCTGGAAACACCATATATTTT
>TRBD1|TRBV5-1|NA|TRBJ2-5
CASSTGTAETQYF
TGCGCCAGCAGCACCGGGACAGCCGAGACCCAGTACTTC
>TRBD1|TRBV2|NA|TRBJ1-3
CASSEWGERQGSKSIYF
TGTGCCAGCAGTGAATGGGGAGAGAGACAGGGGTCCAAGTCCATATATTTT
>TRBD1|TRBV7-3|NA|TRBJ2-7
CASSLKLPQKGAVPPYEQYF
TGTGCCAGCAGCTTAAAGCTACCACAAAAGGGGGCGGTTCCTCCCTACGAGCAGTACTTC
>NA|TRBV7-9|NA|TRBJ1-3
CASRPQGSGNTIYF
TGTGCCAGCAGGCCTCAGGGCTCTGGAAACACCATATATTTT
>NA|TRBV4-2|NA|TRBJ1-5
CASSPRESGNQPQHF
TGTGCCAGCAGCCCCCGGGAGTCAGGAAATCAGCCCCAGCATTTT
>TRBD2|TRBV6-4|NA|TRBJ2-5
CASSRIAGAPETQYF
TGTGCCAGCTCCCGGATAGCGGGGGCCCCAGAGACCCAGTACTTC
>TRBD1|TRBV29-1|NA|TRBJ2-5
CSVLGQGRETQYF
TGCAGCGTTCTCGGACAGGGGAGGGAGACCCAGTACTTC
>NA|TRBV5-4|NA|TRBJ1-1
CASSLDTVRNTEAFF
TGTGCCAGCAGCTTGGATACCGTCAGGAACACTGAAGCTTTCTTT
>TRBD1|TRBV18|NA|TRBJ2-5
CASSPGQAQETQYF
TGTGCCAGCTCACCCGGACAGGCCCAAGAGACCCAGTACTTC
>TRBD1|TRBV29-1|NA|TRBJ1-4
CSVKTGLGEKLFF
TGCAGCGTAAAGACAGGGCTTGGCGAAAAACTGTTTTTT
>TRBD1|TRBV9|NA|TRBJ2-4
CASSPRTGGHIQYF
TGTGCCAGCAGCCCTAGGACAGGGGGGCACATTCAGTACTTC
>TRBD1|TRBV7-8|NA|TRBJ2-7
CASSLGAGQVTYEQYF
TGTGCCAGCAGCTTAGGGGCGGGACAGGTCACCTACGAGCAGTACTTC
>NA|TRBV23-1|NA|TRBJ2-4
CASSLNPRGLGDIQYF
TGCGCCAGCAGTCTAAATCCTAGAGGGCTTGGGGACATTCAGTACTTC
>TRBD1|TRBV2|once|TRBJ1-1
CASRIQGTTEAFF
TGTGCCAGCAGGATACAGGGGACCACTGAAGCTTTCTTT
>NA|TRBV19|NA|TRBJ1-6
CASSMGASSSYNSPLHF
TGTGCCAGTAGTATGGGGGCGTCGAGCTCCTATAATTCACCCCTCCACTTT
>TRBD1|TRBV5-1|NA|TRBJ1-1
CASSLSRGSGAEAFF
TGCGCCAGCAGCTTAAGCAGGGGGAGTGGGGCTGAAGCTTTCTTT
>TRBD2|TRBV9|NA|TRBJ2-7
CASSPWTSGEIYEQYF
TGTGCCAGCAGCCCCTGGACTAGCGGTGAGATCTACGAGCAGTACTTC
>NA|TRBV30|NA|TRBJ1-2
CAWSQGFRGYTF
TGTGCCTGGAGTCAGGGGTTCCGTGGCTACACCTTC
>TRBD2|TRBV7-9|NA|TRBJ2-5
CASSSELASGGETQYF
TGTGCCAGCAGCTCTGAGCTTGCTAGCGGGGGGGAGACCCAGTACTTC
>TRBD1|TRBV2|NA|TRBJ2-7
CASSERTGDYEQYF
TGTGCCAGCAGTGAACGGACAGGGGACTACGAGCAGTACTTC
>TRBD2|TRBV19|NA|TRBJ2-5
CASRMTSGGQETQYF
TGTGCCAGTAGAATGACTAGCGGGGGGCAAGAGACCCAGTACTTC
>TRBD2|TRBV27|NA|TRBJ2-7
CASSYRGAYEQYF
TGTGCCAGCAGTTATCGGGGGGCCTACGAGCAGTACTTC
>TRBD1|TRBV6-5|NA|TRBJ1-6
CASGGTGFSSPLHF
TGTGCCAGCGGGGGGACAGGGTTTTCCTCACCCCTCCACTTT
>TRBD1|TRBV19|NA|TRBJ1-2
CAIIGTGSGYTF
TGTGCCATCATCGGGACAGGGTCTGGCTACACCTTC
>TRBD1|TRBV5-1|NA|TRBJ2-6
CASRTPDRKNPGANVLTF
TGCGCCAGCAGGACCCCGGACAGGAAAAACCCTGGGGCCAACGTCCTGACTTTC
>NA|TRBV6-1|NA|TRBJ2-2
CASSDLRTNTGELFF
TGTGCCAGCAGTGATCTACGTACGAACACCGGGGAGCTGTTTTTT